The rows below give T cell receptor beta chains drawn from one sample of a study of cytomegalovirus exposure and HLA in healthy donors. Some clones are missing from TCRdb's copy, which holds only in-frame ones; the method was immunoSEQ multiplex PCR. The sample yields about 120,000 clones, 75% to 85% seen once. Sequences were obtained from PBMCs. These receptors were taken from a man aged 25 to 40 in good health and CMV-seropositive. CDR3s include the opening cysteine and the closing phenylalanine or tryptophan. A D gene is named only where the DNA matches it firmly. Clone sizes are given selectively: once, few, many, or a class where the clone is expanded.

j_call | d_call | v_call | clone_size | cdr3_aa | cdr3_nt
TRBJ1-1 | TRBD1 | TRBV7-6 | . | CASSRVQGASAFF | TGTGCCAGCAGCCGGGTTCAGGGGGCCTCAGCTTTCTTT
TRBJ1-1 | . | TRBV30 | . | CAWSGLFNTEAFF | TGTGCCTGGAGTGGACTGTTCAACACTGAAGCTTTCTTT
TRBJ2-7 | . | TRBV4-1 | . | CASSPVSGTQTYEQYF | TGCGCCAGCAGCCCCGTGTCCGGGACACAGACCTACGAGCAGTACTTC
TRBJ1-5 | TRBD1 | TRBV6-5 | . | CASSQQGSGDQPQHF | TGTGCCAGCAGTCAACAGGGGTCGGGGGATCAGCCCCAGCATTTT
TRBJ2-1 | TRBD1 | TRBV6-1 | . | CASTLGRTGRNEQFF | TGTGCCAGCACCCTCGGGCGGACAGGGAGAAATGAGCAGTTCTTC
TRBJ2-1 | . | TRBV5-6 | . | CASSQGFHEQFF | TGTGCCAGCAGTCAGGGGTTCCATGAGCAGTTCTTC
TRBJ2-5 | . | TRBV7-6 | . | CASSLLEETQYF | TGTGCCAGCAGCTTATTAGAGGAGACCCAGTACTTC
TRBJ2-7 | TRBD1 | TRBV9 | . | CASSAGTGFYEQYF | TGTGCCAGCAGCGCCGGGACAGGATTTTACGAGCAGTACTTC
TRBJ2-1 | TRBD1 | TRBV10-3 | . | CAISAKDRVDNEQFF | TGTGCCATCAGTGCTAAGGACAGGGTGGACAATGAGCAGTTCTTC
TRBJ1-5 | . | TRBV27 | . | CASSLSYREDNQPQHF | TGTGCCAGCAGTTTATCCTACAGGGAAGACAATCAGCCCCAGCATTTT
TRBJ2-7 | . | TRBV6-1 | few | CASSEIVLEQYF | TGTGCCAGCAGTGAAATTGTCCTAGAGCAGTACTTC
TRBJ1-2 | . | TRBV20-1 | few | CSAPRDYGYTF | TGCAGTGCTCCTCGGGACTATGGCTACACCTTC
TRBJ2-1 | . | TRBV19 | . | CASSILDIYNEQFF | TGTGCCAGTAGTATTCTGGACATCTACAATGAGCAGTTCTTC
TRBJ1-4 | . | TRBV6-1 | . | CASSEDIYEKLFF | TGTGCCAGCAGTGAAGACATTTATGAAAAACTGTTTTTT
TRBJ1-5 | . | TRBV27 | . | CASSFNTNQPQHF | TGTGCCAGCAGTTTTAACACAAATCAGCCCCAGCATTTT
TRBJ1-2 | TRBD1 | TRBV5-1 | . | CASSLGTGRNYGYTF | TGCGCCAGCAGCTTGGGGACAGGGAGAAACTATGGCTACACCTTC
TRBJ1-2 | . | TRBV6-1 | . | CASIYQGNGYTF | TGTGCCAGCATCTACCAGGGAAATGGCTACACCTTC
TRBJ2-7 | TRBD2 | TRBV25-1 | . | CATGGRFSYEQYF | TGTGCTACGGGAGGCCGGTTCTCCTACGAGCAGTACTTC
TRBJ2-6 | TRBD1 | TRBV6-1 | . | CASSEDVGTGLVLTF | TGTGCCAGCAGTGAAGATGTGGGGACAGGGTTAGTCCTGACTTTC
TRBJ1-4 | . | TRBV7-2 | . | CASSPSIATNEKLFF | TGTGCCAGCAGCCCCTCGATAGCAACTAATGAAAAACTGTTTTTT
TRBJ2-7 | . | TRBV5-1 | . | CASSLGTGPSYEQYF | TGCGCCAGCAGCTTAGGCACAGGGCCCTCCTACGAGCAGTACTTC
TRBJ2-7 | TRBD1 | TRBV5-6 | . | CASSLGQGAFEQYF | TGTGCCAGCAGCTTGGGCCAGGGGGCTTTCGAGCAGTACTTC
TRBJ2-6 | . | TRBV6-1 | . | CASSERSSGANVLTF | TGTGCCAGCAGTGAACGGAGCTCTGGGGCCAACGTCCTGACTTTC
TRBJ1-4 | TRBD1 | TRBV4-1 | . | CASSHQGGTGIEKLFF | TGCGCCAGCAGCCATCAGGGCGGGACAGGGATCGAAAAACTGTTTTTT
TRBJ1-6 | . | TRBV2 | . | CASTRTGEVSPLHF | TGTGCCAGCACCCGGACGGGAGAGGTCTCACCCCTCCACTTT
TRBJ1-3 | . | TRBV6-5 | . | CASSYSIQGTGNTIYF | TGTGCCAGCAGTTACTCGATACAGGGAACTGGAAACACCATATATTTT
TRBJ1-1 | TRBD1 | TRBV10-3 | . | CAISESLGQGINEAFF | TGTGCCATCAGTGAGTCGTTAGGACAGGGGATAAATGAAGCTTTCTTT
TRBJ1-3 | . | TRBV5-8 | . | CASSSWTAGNTIYF | TGTGCCAGCAGCTCCTGGACAGCTGGAAACACCATATATTTT
TRBJ2-2 | . | TRBV9 | . | CASSVAAGQGLHTGELFF | TGTGCCAGCAGCGTAGCTGCGGGGCAGGGCCTACACACCGGGGAGCTGTTTTTT
TRBJ1-2 | TRBD1 | TRBV19 | . | CASSRTGTGALIVGYTF | TGTGCCAGTAGTAGAACCGGGACAGGGGCCCTAATCGTAGGCTACACCTTC
TRBJ1-6 | TRBD1 | TRBV28 | . | CASGTGVFLFYNSPLHF | TGTGCCAGCGGGACAGGGGTGTTTCTCTTCTATAATTCACCCCTCCACTTT
TRBJ1-1 | TRBD1 | TRBV19 | few | CASSTGQGQRAEAFF | TGTGCCAGTAGTACTGGACAGGGGCAACGCGCTGAAGCTTTCTTT
TRBJ2-3 | TRBD1 | TRBV9 | few | CASSVAVDRGADTQYF | TGTGCCAGCAGCGTAGCGGTGGACAGGGGAGCAGATACGCAGTATTTT
TRBJ2-7 | TRBD1 | TRBV9 | . | CASSVEGDRATYEQYF | TGTGCCAGCAGCGTAGAAGGGGACAGGGCTACCTACGAGCAGTACTTC